Following are 23 T cell receptor beta chains from one sample sequenced in a study of blood T cell repertoires in COVID-19. Using immunoSEQ multiplex PCR, the repertoire was profiled, and TCRdb retains in-frame clones only, with some absent. The sample lists about 270,000 clones; about nine tenths were seen once. Material: peripheral blood. These receptors all stem from a man aged 50 to 59 with acute or convalescent COVID-19.

V gene TRBV7-2 combines with J gene TRBJ1-4, with 7 nucleotides matching TRBD1. Germline assignment: CDR1 SGHTA and CDR2 FQGNSA. The trim removed 5 bases at V and 5 bases at J, leaving 11 bases unmatched. The CDR3 consists of 16 residues. The DNA of the CDR3 is TGTGCCAGCAGCCGGATGACAGGGAAAAGGAATGAAAAACTGTTTTTT. Translation: CASSRMTGKRNEKLFF. Full variable domain (remainder filled in from reference TRBV7-2 and TRBJ1-4): GAGVSQSPSNKVTEKGKDVELRCDPISGHTALYWYRQSLGQGLEFLIYFQGNSAPDKSGLPSDRFSAERTGGSVSTLTIQRTQQEDSAVYLCASSRMTGKRNEKLFFGSGTQLSVL.

The chain links TRBV7-2 to TRBJ1-1, with 11 bases identical to TRBD1. Germline V gives CDR1 SGHTA, CDR2 FQGNSA. The CDR3 is 16 amino acids. J lost 1 base, V lost 4 bases, and 5 bases had no gene match. CDR3 DNA sequence: TGTGCCAGCAGCTGGGGGACAGGGGGAACGAACACTGAAGCTTTCTTT. As protein: CASSWGTGGTNTEAFF.

The chain links TRBV10-1 to TRBJ2-7; D not resolved. Germline CDR1 is WNHNN and CDR2 is SYGVQD (reference sequence). V was cut by 0 bases and J by 4 bases, with 13 bases left in between. The CDR3 sequence is 15 residues long. The DNA of the CDR3 is TGCGCCAGCAGTGAGTCCAGTCCGTCGTTATACGAGCAGTACTTC. This translates into CASSESSPSLYEQYF.

V and J are TRBV9 and TRBJ2-6; TRBD2 is a possible D gene (5 bases). Looked up from germline, CDR1 is SGDLS and CDR2 is YYNGEE. This CDR3 is built from 19 residues. V dropped 1 base and J dropped 1 base, with 18 bases sitting between them. The CDR3 nucleotides read TGTGCCAGCAGCGTATACACTACGCCGCGGGTGTCTGGGGCCAACGTCCTGACTTTC. It specifies CASSVYTTPRVSGANVLTF.

This clone was detected once. The rearrangement joins TRBV5-4 to TRBJ1-1; TRBD1 aligns across 10 bases. Germline CDR1 is SGHNT and CDR2 is YYREEE (reference sequence). Trimming removed 0 bases from V and 8 bases from J; junction bases left unmatched: 7. The length of the CDR3 is 15 residues. CDR3: CASSLAGDRGPEAFF. The CDR3 DNA reads TGTGCCAGCAGCTTGGCGGGAGACAGGGGGCCCGAAGCTTTCTTT.

The chain links TRBV6-2 or TRBV6-3 to TRBJ1-5, with D hard to call. The CDR3 length is 15 residues. V shed 4 bases and J shed 2 bases, with 12 bases lying between them. Germline CDR1 MNHEY, CDR2 SVGEGT. The CDR3 DNA follows: TGTGCCAGCAGTTGGAGGCCAAATGGCAATCAGCCCCAGCATTTT. Its translation is CASSWRPNGNQPQHF.

This chain joins TRBV10-2 and TRBJ1-2; the match to TRBD1 covers 7 bases. The CDR3 runs to 15 residues. The germline V gene encodes CDR1 WSHSY and CDR2 SAAADI. Unmatched junction bases numbered 11, after V lost 3 bases and J lost 7 bases. The CDR3 spells CASSDSGRGSAGYTF. The CDR3 DNA reads TGCGCCAGCAGTGACTCGGGCAGGGGGTCCGCTGGCTACACCTTC.

V gene TRBV28 combines with J gene TRBJ1-5; D gene uncertain. Germline V gives CDR1 MDHEN, CDR2 SYDVKM. This CDR3 has 12 amino acids. V was cut by 8 bases and J by 8 bases, with 13 bases left in between. CDR3 sequence (DNA): TGTGCCAGCCACTCCCCTCTCGAGCCCCAGCATTTT. It codes for CASHSPLEPQHF.

V and J are TRBV2 and TRBJ2-3; 7 bases match TRBD2. The V segment lost 6 bases and the J segment 4 bases; nucleotides outside the gene matches: 7. CDR1 and CDR2 (germline): SNHLY, FYNNEI. This CDR3 is built from 14 residues. Here the CDR3 DNA reads TGTGCCAGCAGAGCTGGACTAGGCGCAGATACGCAGTATTTT. It is translated as CASRAGLGADTQYF.

V gene TRBV24-1 combines with J gene TRBJ1-2, with TRBD1 matching 8 bases. The CDR3 spans 12 residues. Germline-derived CDR1 and CDR2 are KGHDR and SFDVKD. The junction had 4 bases not matched to a gene; V was cut back by 9 bases and J by 5 bases. CDR3 in amino acids: CATLTGEYGYTF. In nucleotides, the CDR3 is TGTGCCACCTTGACAGGGGAATATGGCTACACCTTC.

V gene TRBV19 combines with J gene TRBJ1-2; 10 nucleotides match TRBD1. J lost 7 bases, V lost 5 bases, and 10 bases had no gene match. This CDR3 region has 15 residues. From germline, CDR1 is LNHDA and CDR2 SQIVND (reference sequence). In DNA form, the CDR3 reads TGTGCCAGTAGTCCTTCGACAGGGGGCAGGATTGGCTACACCTTC. Translating it yields CASSPSTGGRIGYTF.

CDR3 nucleotides: TGTGCCAGCAGCTTAAGGGCAGGGGGCGAAGGGACCCAGTACTTC. This sequence encodes CASSLRAGGEGTQYF. V and J are TRBV7-3 and TRBJ2-5, with TRBD1 matching over 8 bases. Germline V lookup: CDR1 SGHTA, CDR2 FQGTGA. The CDR3 is 15 residues long. The trim removed 1 base at V and 7 bases at J, leaving 8 bases unmatched.

The DNA of the CDR3 is TGTGCCACCTGGCCACAGGGACGGGCAGGTGGCTACACCTTC. Amino acid sequence: CATWPQGRAGGYTF. The rearrangement joins TRBV6-5 to TRBJ1-2; tentatively, D is TRBD1 (6 bases). V was trimmed by 10 bases and J by 7 bases, leaving 22 bases between them. In germline, CDR1 is MNHEY, CDR2 SVGAGI. The CDR3 contains 14 residues.

The chain combines TRBV2 with TRBJ2-1; 9 bases are shared with TRBD1. With V trimmed by 6 bases and J by 0 bases, 0 bases remained unmatched. The germline V gene has CDR1 SNHLY and CDR2 FYNNEI. The CDR3 extends over 14 amino acids. CDR3 coding DNA: TGTGCCAGCAGGGACAGGGGCTCCTACAATGAGCAGTTCTTC. The encoded protein is CASRDRGSYNEQFF.

This chain links TRBV5-1 with TRBJ2-7; D may be TRBD2 (5 bases). The ends were cut back, 2 bases at V and 7 bases at J, with 16 bases in the middle. CDR1 and CDR2 (germline): SGHRS, YFSETQ. The CDR3 contains 14 residues. Written as DNA, the CDR3 is TGCGCCAGCAGCTTAGAGAAGGGTCGAGGGGAGCAGTACTTC. The encoded protein is CASSLEKGRGEQYF.

The chain links TRBV10-1 to TRBJ2-2, with 7 bases lining up with TRBD2. Trimming took 2 bases from V and 6 from J; bases not matched to a gene: 3. This CDR3 contains 14 residues. From germline, CDR1 is WNHNN and CDR2 SYGVQD (reference sequence). Here the CDR3 reads CASSEPGGAGELFF. CDR3 nucleotides: TGCGCCAGCAGTGAGCCGGGGGGAGCCGGGGAGCTGTTTTTT.

This CDR3 reads CASSSLAGEDTQYF. The CDR3 DNA is TGCGCCAGCAGCTCCCTCGCGGGGGAAGATACGCAGTATTTT. V usage is TRBV5-1 and J usage is TRBJ2-3; TRBD2 aligns across 7 bases. The CDR3 runs to 14 residues. V shed 3 bases and J 5 bases; nucleotides not matched to a gene: 6. Germline CDR1 and CDR2: SGHRS and YFSETQ.

A few counts support this clone. The J gene is TRBJ2-3, the V gene TRBV10-3, with D possibly matching TRBD2 (5 bases). CDR3 length: 13 amino acids. Germline loops: CDR1 ENHRY, CDR2 SYGVKD. V lost 4 bases and J lost 5, with 10 bases in between. CDR3 amino acids: CAISAGRGDTQYF. CDR3 sequence (DNA): TGTGCCATCAGTGCCGGACGGGGAGATACGCAGTATTTT.

The chain recombines TRBV7-8 with TRBJ2-3; 13 nucleotides line up with TRBD2. The CDR3 is 16 amino acids. Germline CDR1 SGHVS, CDR2 FQNEAQ. J lost 5 bases, V lost 4 bases, and 6 bases had no gene match. For the CDR3, the DNA is TGTGCCAGCAGCTCAACTAGCGGGGGGGTCCGAGATACGCAGTATTTT. Translation: CASSSTSGGVRDTQYF.

This clone was seen only once. The chain joins TRBV27 to TRBJ2-1; 9 bases line up with TRBD2. V gave up 5 bases and J gave up 15 bases; unmatched junction bases: 14. This CDR3 contains 14 residues. Germline-derived CDR1 and CDR2 are MNHEY and SMNVEV (reference sequence). The CDR3 sequence: CASSTLPAGGRRFF. CDR3 bases: TGTGCCAGCAGTACCCTGCCCGCGGGGGGGCGTCGGTTCTTC.

The V gene is TRBV6-6, the J gene TRBJ2-5; the match to TRBD2 covers 8 bases. This CDR3 spans 16 amino acids. Trimming cost V 5 bases and J 4 bases; bases outside gene matches: 12. Germline V lookup: CDR1 MNHNY, CDR2 SVGAGI (reference sequence). The CDR3: CASSPGDRGGRETQYF. CDR3 nucleotides: TGTGCCAGCAGTCCCGGGGATCGGGGGGGCCGAGAGACCCAGTACTTC.

The rearrangement uses TRBV11-2 and TRBJ2-7; no clear D gene. Germline assignment: CDR1 SGHAT and CDR2 FQNNGV. This CDR3 has 14 amino acids. V shed 3 bases and J shed 1 base, with 10 bases lying between them. CDR3 DNA sequence: TGTGCCAGCAGCTTCCAGGCAGTTTCCTACGAGCAGTACTTC. Its translation: CASSFQAVSYEQYF.

Note on this clone: A read error may account for a junction end that differs from germline. V and J are TRBV10-3 and TRBJ1-1; 7 positions agree with TRBD1. The CDR3 sequence is 14 residues long. Germline V lookup: CDR1 ENHRY, CDR2 SYGVKD. CDR3: CAISDLRDSETYTF. The CDR3, as DNA: TGTGCCATCAGTGACCTCCGGGACAGCGAGACCTATACCTTT.